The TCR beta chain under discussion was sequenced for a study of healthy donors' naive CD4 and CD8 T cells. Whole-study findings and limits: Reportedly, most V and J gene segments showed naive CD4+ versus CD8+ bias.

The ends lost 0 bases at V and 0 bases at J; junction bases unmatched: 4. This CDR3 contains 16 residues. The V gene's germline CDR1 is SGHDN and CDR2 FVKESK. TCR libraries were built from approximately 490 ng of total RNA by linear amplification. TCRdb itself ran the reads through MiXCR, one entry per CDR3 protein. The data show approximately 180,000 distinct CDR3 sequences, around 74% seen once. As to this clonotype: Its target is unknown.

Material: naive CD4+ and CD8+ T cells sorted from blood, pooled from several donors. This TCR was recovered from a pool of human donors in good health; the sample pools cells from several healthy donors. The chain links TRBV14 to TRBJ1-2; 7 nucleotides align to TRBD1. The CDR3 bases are TGTGCCAGCAGCCAAGAGCCAGGGGGGACTAACTATGGCTACACCTTC. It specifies CASSQEPGGTNYGYTF.